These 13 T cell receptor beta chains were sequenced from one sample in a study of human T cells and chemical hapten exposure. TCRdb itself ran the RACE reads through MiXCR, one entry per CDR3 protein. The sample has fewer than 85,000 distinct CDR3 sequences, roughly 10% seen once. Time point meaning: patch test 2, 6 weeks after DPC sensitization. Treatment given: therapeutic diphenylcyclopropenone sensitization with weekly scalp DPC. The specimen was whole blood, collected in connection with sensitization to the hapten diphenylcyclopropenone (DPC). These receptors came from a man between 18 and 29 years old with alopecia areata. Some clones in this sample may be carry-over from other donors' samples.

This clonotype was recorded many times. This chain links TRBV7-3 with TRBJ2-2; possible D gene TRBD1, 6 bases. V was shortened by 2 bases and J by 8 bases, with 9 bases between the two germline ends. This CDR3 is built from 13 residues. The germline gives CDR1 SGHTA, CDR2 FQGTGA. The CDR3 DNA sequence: TGTGCCAGCAGCTTATCAGGGGATGGGGAGCTGTTTTTT. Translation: CASSLSGDGELFF.

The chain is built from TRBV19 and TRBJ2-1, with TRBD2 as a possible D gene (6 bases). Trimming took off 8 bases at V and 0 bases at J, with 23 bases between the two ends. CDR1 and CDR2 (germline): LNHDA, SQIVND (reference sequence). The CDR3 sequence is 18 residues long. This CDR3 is CASCTGLITRSSYNEQFF. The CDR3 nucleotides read TGTGCCAGTTGCACGGGACTTATCACCCGGAGCTCCTACAATGAGCAGTTCTTC.

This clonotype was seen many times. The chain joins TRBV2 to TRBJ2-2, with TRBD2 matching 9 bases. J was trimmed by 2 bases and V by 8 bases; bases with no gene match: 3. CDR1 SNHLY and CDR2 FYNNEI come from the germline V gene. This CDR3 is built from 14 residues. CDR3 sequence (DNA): TGTGCCAGCGATAGCGGGGGAAACACCGGGGAGCTGTTTTTT. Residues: CASDSGGNTGELFF.

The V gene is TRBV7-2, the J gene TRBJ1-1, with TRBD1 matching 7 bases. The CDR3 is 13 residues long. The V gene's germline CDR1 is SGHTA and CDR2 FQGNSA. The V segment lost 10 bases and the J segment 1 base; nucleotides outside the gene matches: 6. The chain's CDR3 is CATQRQGNTEAFF. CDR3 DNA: TGTGCCACCCAACGACAGGGGAACACTGAAGCTTTCTTT.

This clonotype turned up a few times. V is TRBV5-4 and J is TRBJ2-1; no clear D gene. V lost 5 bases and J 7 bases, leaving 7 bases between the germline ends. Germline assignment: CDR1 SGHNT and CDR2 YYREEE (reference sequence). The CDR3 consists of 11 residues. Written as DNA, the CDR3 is TGTGCCAGCAGGTACATGAATGAGCAGTTCTTC. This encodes CASRYMNEQFF. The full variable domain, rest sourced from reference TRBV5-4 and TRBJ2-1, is ETGVTQSPTHLIKTRGQQVTLRCSSQSGHNTVSWYQQALGQGPQFIFQYYREEENGRGNFPPRFSGLQFPNYSSELNVNALELDDSALYLCASRYMNEQFFGPGTRLTVL.

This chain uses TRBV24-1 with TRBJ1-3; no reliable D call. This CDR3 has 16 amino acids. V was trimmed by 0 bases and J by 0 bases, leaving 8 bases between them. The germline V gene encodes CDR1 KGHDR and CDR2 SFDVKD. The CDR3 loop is CATSDLNRCSGNTIYF. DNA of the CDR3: TGTGCCACCAGTGATTTGAACCGTTGCTCTGGAAACACCATATATTTT.

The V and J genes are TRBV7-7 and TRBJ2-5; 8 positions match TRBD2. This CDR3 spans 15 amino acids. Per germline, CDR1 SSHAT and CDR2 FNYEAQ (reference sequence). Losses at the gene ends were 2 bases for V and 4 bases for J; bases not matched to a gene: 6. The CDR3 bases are TGTGCCAGCAGCTTAAACGGGGGGGCCGGAGAGACCCAGTACTTC. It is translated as CASSLNGGAGETQYF.

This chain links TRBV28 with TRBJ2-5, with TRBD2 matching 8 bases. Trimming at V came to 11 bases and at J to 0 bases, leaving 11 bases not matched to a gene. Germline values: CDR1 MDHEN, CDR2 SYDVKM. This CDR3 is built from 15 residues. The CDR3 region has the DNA TGTGCCGCAGCCAGCACTAGCGGTTACCAAGAGACCCAGTACTTC. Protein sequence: CAAASTSGYQETQYF.

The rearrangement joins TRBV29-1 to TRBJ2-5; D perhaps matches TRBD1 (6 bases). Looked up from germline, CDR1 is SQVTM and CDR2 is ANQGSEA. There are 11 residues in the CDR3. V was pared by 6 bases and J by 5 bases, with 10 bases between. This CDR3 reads CSVGQGETQYF. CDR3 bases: TGCAGCGTGGGTCAGGGGGAGACCCAGTACTTC.

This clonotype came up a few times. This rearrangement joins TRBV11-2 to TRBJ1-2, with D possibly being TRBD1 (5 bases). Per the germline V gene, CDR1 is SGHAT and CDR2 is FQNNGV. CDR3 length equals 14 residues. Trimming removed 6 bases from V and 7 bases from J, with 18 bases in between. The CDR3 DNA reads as TGTGCCAGCAGTAAGAGAACAGGAGGGTTTGGCTACACCTTC. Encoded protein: CASSKRTGGFGYTF.

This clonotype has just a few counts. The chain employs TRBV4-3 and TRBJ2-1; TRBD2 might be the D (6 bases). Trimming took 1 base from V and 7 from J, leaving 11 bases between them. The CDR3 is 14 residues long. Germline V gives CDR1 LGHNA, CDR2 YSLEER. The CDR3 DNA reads TGCGCCAGCAGCCAAGGGTGGAGGGCGAATGAGCAGTTCTTC. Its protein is CASSQGWRANEQFF.

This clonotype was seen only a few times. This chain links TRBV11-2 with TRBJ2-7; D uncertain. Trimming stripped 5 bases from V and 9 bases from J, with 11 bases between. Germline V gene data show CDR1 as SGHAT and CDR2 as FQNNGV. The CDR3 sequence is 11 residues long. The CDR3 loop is CASSPRAGQYF. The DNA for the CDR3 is TGTGCCAGCAGCCCCCGGGCCGGGCAGTACTTC.

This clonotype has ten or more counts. The CDR3 DNA reads TGTGCCAGCCGCCCTAGGACAGGGTTGGCCGGGGAGCTGTTTTTT. Its protein product is CASRPRTGLAGELFF. This sequence joins TRBV13 and TRBJ2-2; TRBD1 matches 8 bases. This CDR3 contains 15 residues. CDR1 is PRHDT, CDR2 FYEKMQ, per germline (reference sequence). J lost 6 bases, V lost 8 bases, and 11 bases had no gene match.